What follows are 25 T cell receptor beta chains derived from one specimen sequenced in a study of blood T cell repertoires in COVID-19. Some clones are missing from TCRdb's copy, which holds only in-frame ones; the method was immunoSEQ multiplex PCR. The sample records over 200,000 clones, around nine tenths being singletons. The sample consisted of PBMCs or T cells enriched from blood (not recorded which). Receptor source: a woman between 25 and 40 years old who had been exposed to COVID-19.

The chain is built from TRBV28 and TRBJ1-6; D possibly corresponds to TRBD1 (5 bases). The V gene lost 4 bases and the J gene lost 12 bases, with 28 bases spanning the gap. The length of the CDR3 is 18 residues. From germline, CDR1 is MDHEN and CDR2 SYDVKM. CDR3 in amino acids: CASSSGPSGHVFVLPLHF. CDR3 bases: TGTGCCAGCAGTTCCGGTCCCTCCGGACATGTCTTTGTATTACCCCTCCACTTT.

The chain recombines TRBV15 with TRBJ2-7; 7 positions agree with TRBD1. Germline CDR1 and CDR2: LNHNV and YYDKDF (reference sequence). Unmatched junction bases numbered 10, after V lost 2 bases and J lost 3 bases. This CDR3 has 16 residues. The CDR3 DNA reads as TGTGCCACCAGCAGAAACACAGGGGAGAGCTACTACGAGCAGTACTTC. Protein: CATSRNTGESYYEQYF.

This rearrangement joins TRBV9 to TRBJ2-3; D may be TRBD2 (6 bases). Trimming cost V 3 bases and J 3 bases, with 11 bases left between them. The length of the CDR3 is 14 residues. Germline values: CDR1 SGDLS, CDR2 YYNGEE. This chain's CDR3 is CASSGRERTDTQYF. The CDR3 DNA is TGTGCCAGCAGCGGGAGGGAGAGGACAGATACGCAGTATTTT.

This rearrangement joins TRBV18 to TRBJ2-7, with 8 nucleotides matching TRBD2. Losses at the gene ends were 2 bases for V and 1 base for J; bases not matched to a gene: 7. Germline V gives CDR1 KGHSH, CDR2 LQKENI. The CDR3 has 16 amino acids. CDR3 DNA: TGTGCCAGCTCACCAGTAATAAGCGGGAGTTCCTACGAGCAGTACTTC. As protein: CASSPVISGSSYEQYF.

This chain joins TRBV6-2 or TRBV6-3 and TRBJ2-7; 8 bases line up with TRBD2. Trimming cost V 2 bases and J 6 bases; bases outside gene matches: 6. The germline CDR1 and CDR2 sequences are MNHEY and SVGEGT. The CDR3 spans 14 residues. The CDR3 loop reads CASSYQREFGEQYF. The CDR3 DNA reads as TGTGCCAGCAGTTACCAGCGGGAGTTCGGCGAGCAGTACTTC.

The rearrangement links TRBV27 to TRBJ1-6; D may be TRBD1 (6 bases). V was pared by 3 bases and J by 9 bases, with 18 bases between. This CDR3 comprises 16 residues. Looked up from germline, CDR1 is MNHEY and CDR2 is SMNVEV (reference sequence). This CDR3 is CASSFRGAGLVSPLHF. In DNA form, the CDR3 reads TGTGCCAGCAGTTTCAGGGGAGCGGGATTGGTTTCACCCCTCCACTTT.

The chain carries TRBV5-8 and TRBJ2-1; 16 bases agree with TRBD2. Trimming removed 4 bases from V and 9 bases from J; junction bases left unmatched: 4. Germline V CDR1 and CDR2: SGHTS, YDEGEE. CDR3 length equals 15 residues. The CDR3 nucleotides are TGTGCCAGCAGCCTAGGGACTAGCGGGAGGGGTGAGCAGTTCTTC. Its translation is CASSLGTSGRGEQFF. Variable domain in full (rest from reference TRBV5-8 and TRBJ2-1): EAGVTQSPTHLIKTRGQQATLRCSPISGHTSVYWYQQALGLGLQFLLWYDEGEERNRGNFPPRFSGRQFPNYSSELNVNALELEDSALYLCASSLGTSGRGEQFFGPGTRLTVL.

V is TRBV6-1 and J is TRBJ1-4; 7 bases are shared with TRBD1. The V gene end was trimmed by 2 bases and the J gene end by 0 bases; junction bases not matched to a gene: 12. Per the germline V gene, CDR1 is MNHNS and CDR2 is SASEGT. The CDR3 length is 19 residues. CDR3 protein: CASSELMGQFDATNEKLFF. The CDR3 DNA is TGTGCCAGCAGTGAACTGATGGGACAGTTTGATGCAACTAATGAAAAACTGTTTTTT.

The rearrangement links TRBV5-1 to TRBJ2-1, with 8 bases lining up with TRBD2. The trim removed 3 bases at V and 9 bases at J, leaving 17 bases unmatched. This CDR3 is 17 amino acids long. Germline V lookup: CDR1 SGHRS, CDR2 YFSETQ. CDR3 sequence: CASSWVGPSGRAGEQFF. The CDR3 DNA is TGCGCCAGCAGCTGGGTGGGGCCGTCCGGGAGGGCCGGTGAGCAGTTCTTC.

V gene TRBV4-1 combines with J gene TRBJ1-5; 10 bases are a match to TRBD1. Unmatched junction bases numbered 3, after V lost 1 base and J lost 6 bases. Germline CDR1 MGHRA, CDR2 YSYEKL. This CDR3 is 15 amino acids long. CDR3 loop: CASSQGTGGRQPQHF. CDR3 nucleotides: TGCGCCAGCAGCCAAGGGACAGGGGGACGTCAGCCCCAGCATTTT.

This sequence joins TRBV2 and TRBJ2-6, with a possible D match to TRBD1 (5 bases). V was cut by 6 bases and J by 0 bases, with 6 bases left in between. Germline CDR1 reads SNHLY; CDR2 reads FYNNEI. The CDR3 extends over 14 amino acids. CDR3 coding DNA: TGTGCCAGCAGGGACAACTCTGGGGCCAACGTCCTGACTTTC. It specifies CASRDNSGANVLTF.

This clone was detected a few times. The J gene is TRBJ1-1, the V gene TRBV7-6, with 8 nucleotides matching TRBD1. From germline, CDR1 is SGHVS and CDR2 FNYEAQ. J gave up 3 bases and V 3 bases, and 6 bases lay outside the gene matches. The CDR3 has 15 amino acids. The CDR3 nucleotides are TGTGCCAGCAGCTTTGAACAGGGGGGGGACACTGAAGCTTTCTTT. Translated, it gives CASSFEQGGDTEAFF.

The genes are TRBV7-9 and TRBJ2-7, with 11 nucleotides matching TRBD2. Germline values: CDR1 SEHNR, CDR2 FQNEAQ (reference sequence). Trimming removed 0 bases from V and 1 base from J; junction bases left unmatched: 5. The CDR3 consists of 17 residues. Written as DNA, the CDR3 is TGTGCCAGCAGCTTAGCCCTTAGCGGGAGGGCTTCCTACGAGCAGTACTTC. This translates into CASSLALSGRASYEQYF. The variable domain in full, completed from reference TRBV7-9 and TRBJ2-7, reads DTGVSQNPRHKITKRGQNVTFRCDPISEHNRLYWYRQTLGQGPEFLTYFQNEAQLEKSRLLSDRFSAERPKGSFSTLEIQRTEQGDSAMYLCASSLALSGRASYEQYFGPGTRLTVT.

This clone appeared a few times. CDR3 loop: CSVDRVEYGYTF. The CDR3 nucleotides are TGCAGCGTGGACAGGGTTGAGTATGGCTACACCTTC. This chain joins TRBV29-1 and TRBJ1-2; TRBD1 matches at 8 bases. Trimming took 6 bases from V and 5 from J; bases not matched to a gene: 5. The CDR3 covers 12 residues. Germline V gives CDR1 SQVTM, CDR2 ANQGSEA.

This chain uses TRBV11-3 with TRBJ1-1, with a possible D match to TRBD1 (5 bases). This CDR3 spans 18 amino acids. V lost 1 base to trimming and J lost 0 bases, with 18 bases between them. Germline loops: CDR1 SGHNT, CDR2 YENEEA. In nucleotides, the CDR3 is TGTGCCAGCAGCTTAGTGTCAGGGCCGAGAAAGATGAACACTGAAGCTTTCTTT. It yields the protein CASSLVSGPRKMNTEAFF.

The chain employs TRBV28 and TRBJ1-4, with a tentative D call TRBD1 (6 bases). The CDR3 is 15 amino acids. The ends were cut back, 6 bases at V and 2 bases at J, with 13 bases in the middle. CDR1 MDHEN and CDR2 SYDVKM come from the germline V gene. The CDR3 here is CASSLTGFTNEKLFF. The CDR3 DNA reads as TGTGCCAGCAGCCTCACAGGGTTTACTAATGAAAAACTGTTTTTT.

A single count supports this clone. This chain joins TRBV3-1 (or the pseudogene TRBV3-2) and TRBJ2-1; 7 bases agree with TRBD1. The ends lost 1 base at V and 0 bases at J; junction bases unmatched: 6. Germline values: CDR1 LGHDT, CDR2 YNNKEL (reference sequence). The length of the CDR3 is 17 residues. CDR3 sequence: CASSQAGQASSYNEQFF. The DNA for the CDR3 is TGTGCCAGCAGCCAAGCTGGACAGGCCAGCTCCTACAATGAGCAGTTCTTC.

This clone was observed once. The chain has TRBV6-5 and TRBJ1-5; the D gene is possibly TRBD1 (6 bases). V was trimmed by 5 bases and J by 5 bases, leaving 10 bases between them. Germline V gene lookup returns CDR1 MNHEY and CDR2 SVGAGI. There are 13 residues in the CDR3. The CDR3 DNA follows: TGTGCCAGCAGTCAGGGGACGCATCAGCCCCAGCATTTT. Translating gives CASSQGTHQPQHF.

This CDR3 is CASSRIYSGSWMDEQFF. CDR3 sequence (DNA): TGTGCCAGCAGCCGCATTTATAGCGGGAGTTGGATGGATGAGCAGTTCTTC. V usage is TRBV7-2 and J usage is TRBJ2-1; TRBD2 agrees at 9 bases. After removal of 5 bases from V and 8 bases from J, the junction contained 16 bases not matched to a gene. The CDR3 has 17 amino acids. The germline V gene encodes CDR1 SGHTA and CDR2 FQGNSA.

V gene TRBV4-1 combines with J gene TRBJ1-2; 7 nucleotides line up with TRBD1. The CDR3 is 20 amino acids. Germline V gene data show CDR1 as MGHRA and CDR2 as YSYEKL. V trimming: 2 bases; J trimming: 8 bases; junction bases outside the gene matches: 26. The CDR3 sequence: CASSQWRIVEGTVGVEGYTF. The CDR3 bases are TGCGCCAGCAGCCAATGGAGGATCGTCGAGGGGACAGTTGGGGTCGAGGGCTACACCTTC.

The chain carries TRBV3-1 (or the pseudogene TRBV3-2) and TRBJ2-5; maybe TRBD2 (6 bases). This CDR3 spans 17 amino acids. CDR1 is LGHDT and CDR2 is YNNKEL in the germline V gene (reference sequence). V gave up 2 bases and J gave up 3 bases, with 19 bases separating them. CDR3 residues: CASSQNRPGGNEETQYF. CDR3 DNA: TGTGCCAGCAGCCAAAACAGACCTGGCGGGAATGAAGAGACCCAGTACTTC.

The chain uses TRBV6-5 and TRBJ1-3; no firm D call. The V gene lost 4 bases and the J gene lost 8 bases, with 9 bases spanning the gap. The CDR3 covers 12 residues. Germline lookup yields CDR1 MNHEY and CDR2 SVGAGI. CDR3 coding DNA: TGTGCCAGCAGTTCCTCCACTCACACCATATATTTT. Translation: CASSSSTHTIYF.

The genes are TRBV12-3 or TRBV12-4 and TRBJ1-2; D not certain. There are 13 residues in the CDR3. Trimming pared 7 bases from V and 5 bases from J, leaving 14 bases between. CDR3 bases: TGTGCCAGCATGTCAACCCGCGGGTATGGCTACACCTTC. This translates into CASMSTRGYGYTF.

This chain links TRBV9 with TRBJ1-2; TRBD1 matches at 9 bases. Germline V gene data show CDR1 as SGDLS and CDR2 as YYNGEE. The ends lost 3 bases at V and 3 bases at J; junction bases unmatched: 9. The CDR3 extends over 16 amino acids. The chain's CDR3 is CASSAPSTGGDYGYTF. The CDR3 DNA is TGTGCCAGCAGCGCCCCCTCGACAGGGGGAGACTATGGCTACACCTTC.

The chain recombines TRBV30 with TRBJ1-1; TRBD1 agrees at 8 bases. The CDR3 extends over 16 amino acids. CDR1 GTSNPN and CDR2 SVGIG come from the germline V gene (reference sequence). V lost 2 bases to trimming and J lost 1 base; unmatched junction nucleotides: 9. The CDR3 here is CAWSSRQGIGNTEAFF. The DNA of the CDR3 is TGTGCCTGGAGTTCCCGACAGGGGATAGGGAACACTGAAGCTTTCTTT.